The 9 T cell receptor beta chains below come from one sample, sequenced in a study of blood T cells in healthy people across ages. A second about 6 to 12 cycle PCR used barcoded and J-beta primers. TCRdb re-derived calls from the 5' RACE reads in MiXCR, one entry per CDR3 protein. The sample shows some 1,000,000 distinct CDR3 sequences, about 23% of them seen only once. These data were also filed under a second study, of T cells of mothers and their children.

The sample consisted of blood. All receptors come from a girl aged 2-10 years in good health.

This sequence joins TRBV29-1 and TRBJ2-1; no definite D call. The V and J ends lost 6 bases and 10 bases respectively, with 7 bases between them. The length of the CDR3 is 9 residues. Germline V gene sequence: CDR1 SQVTM, CDR2 ANQGSEA. The CDR3 loop is CSVPPEQFF. CDR3 in DNA: TGCAGCGTCCCCCCGGAGCAGTTCTTC.

The chain links TRBV20-1 to TRBJ1-5; D possibly corresponds to TRBD1 (5 bases). The CDR3 is 16 residues long. Trimming removed 4 bases at V and 0 bases at J, with 16 bases between. CDR1 DFQATT and CDR2 SNEGSKA come from the germline V gene (reference sequence). CDR3: CSATRAPRYSNQPQHF. In nucleotides, the CDR3 is TGCAGTGCTACCAGGGCCCCGCGATATAGCAATCAGCCCCAGCATTTT.

J is TRBJ2-5 and V is TRBV7-2; TRBD2 matches 8 bases. The germline gives CDR1 SGHTA, CDR2 FQGNSA. This CDR3 is 15 amino acids long. V gave up 5 bases and J gave up 4 bases; unmatched junction bases: 9. The CDR3 reads CASSPPAGVVETQYF. CDR3 bases: TGTGCCAGCAGCCCCCCAGCGGGGGTGGTAGAGACCCAGTACTTC.

This rearrangement joins TRBV24-1 to TRBJ2-5, with D unresolved. V lost 4 bases and J lost 4, with 9 bases in between. This CDR3 comprises 13 residues. Germline V CDR1 and CDR2: KGHDR, SFDVKD. Here the CDR3 reads CATSEITGETQYF. The CDR3 DNA reads TGTGCCACCAGTGAAATAACCGGAGAGACCCAGTACTTC.

As to this clonotype: An end of the junction differs from the germline gene, which may be a read error. CDR3 nucleotide sequence: TGTGCCAGCAGTGTATGGGACAGAGCAACTAATGAAAAACTGTTTTTT. Translated: CASSVWDRATNEKLFF. V is TRBV28 and J is TRBJ1-4; TRBD1 matches at 7 bases. The V gene's germline CDR1 is MDHEN and CDR2 SYDVKM. The CDR3 extends over 16 amino acids.

This chain connects TRBV28 to TRBJ1-1; D is ambiguous. The CDR3 has 13 amino acids. Trimming took off 6 bases at V and 5 bases at J, with 13 bases between the two ends. The V gene's germline CDR1 is MDHEN and CDR2 SYDVKM. The CDR3 loop reads CASRNLLGTEAFF. Here the CDR3 DNA reads TGTGCCAGCAGGAATCTTCTTGGGACTGAAGCTTTCTTT.

This clonotype has a handful of counts. This chain joins TRBV29-1 and TRBJ2-6; 7 nucleotides agree with TRBD1. The CDR3 is 17 residues long. The J segment lost 0 bases and the V segment lost 4 bases, leaving 9 bases of the junction unmatched. Germline CDR1 SQVTM, CDR2 ANQGSEA. The DNA for the CDR3 is TGCAGCGTTGCCCGGGACAGCGCTCTCTCTGGGGCCAACGTCCTGACTTTC. Protein: CSVARDSALSGANVLTF.

This chain joins TRBV6-6 and TRBJ1-2; D unresolved. The V end was cut by 6 bases, the J end by 2 bases, with 4 bases between. CDR1 is MNHNY and CDR2 is SVGAGI in the germline V gene (reference sequence). The CDR3 consists of 11 residues. DNA of the CDR3: TGTGCCAGCAGCATCAACTATGGCTACACCTTC. Translated: CASSINYGYTF.

There are a few counts of this clonotype. The chain recombines TRBV7-9 with TRBJ2-4; D gene ambiguous. CDR1 and CDR2 from the germline V gene are SEHNR and FQNEAQ (reference sequence). Trimming removed 2 bases at V and 0 bases at J, with 11 bases between. The length of the CDR3 is 16 residues. CDR3 amino acids: CASSLTYSKAKNIQYF. The CDR3 DNA is TGTGCCAGCAGCTTAACCTATTCGAAAGCCAAAAACATTCAGTACTTC. The full variable domain, completed using reference TRBV7-9 and TRBJ2-4, is DTGVSQNPRHKITKRGQNVTFRCDPISEHNRLYWYRQTLGQGPEFLTYFQNEAQLEKSRLLSDRFSAERPKGSFSTLEIQRTEQGDSAMYLCASSLTYSKAKNIQYFGAGTRLSVL.